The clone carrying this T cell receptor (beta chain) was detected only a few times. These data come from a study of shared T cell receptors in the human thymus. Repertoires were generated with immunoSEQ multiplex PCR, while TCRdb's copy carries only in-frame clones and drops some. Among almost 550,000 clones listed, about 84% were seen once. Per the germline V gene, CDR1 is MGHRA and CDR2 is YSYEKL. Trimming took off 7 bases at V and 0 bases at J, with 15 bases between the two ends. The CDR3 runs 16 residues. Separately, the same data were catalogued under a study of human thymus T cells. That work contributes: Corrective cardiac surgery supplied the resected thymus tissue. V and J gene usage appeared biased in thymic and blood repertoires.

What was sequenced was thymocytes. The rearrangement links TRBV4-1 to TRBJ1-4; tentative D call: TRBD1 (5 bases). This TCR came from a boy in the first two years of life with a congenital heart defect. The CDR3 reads CASMGPYGATNEKLFF. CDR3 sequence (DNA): TGCGCCAGCATGGGGCCCTACGGTGCAACTAATGAAAAACTGTTTTTT.